The entry below describes one T cell receptor beta chain. The data were taken from a study of shared clonotypes between healthy human individuals. TCRdb's copy holds only in-frame clones and misses some; the assay was immunoSEQ multiplex PCR. In the table there are approximately 2.5 million clones, under 95% of which are singletons. Both subsets, CD45RA+ naive and CD45RA-negative memory, were split from the CD4+ cells. This receptor was obtained from a young man in good health. Some clones in this sample may be carry-over from other donors' samples. The sample consisted of naive CD4+ T cells from PBMCs. Specified subset: CD45RA+ positively selected.

Written as DNA, the CDR3 is TGTGCCAGTAGCGGGGCGGAGGGTCAGCCCCAGCATTTT. It codes for CASSGAEGQPQHF. The chain has TRBV19 and TRBJ1-5; tentatively, D is TRBD1 (5 bases). V was clipped by 6 bases and J by 6 bases, with 12 bases between them. Per germline, CDR1 LNHDA and CDR2 SQIVND (reference sequence). There are 13 residues in the CDR3. The variable domain in full, with the rest retrieved from reference TRBV19 and TRBJ1-5, is DGGITQSPKYLFRKEGQNVTLSCEQNLNHDAMYWYRQDPGQGLRLIYYSQIVNDFQKGDIAEGYSVSREKKESFPLTVTSAQKNPTAFYLCASSGAEGQPQHFGDGTRLSIL.